This TCR beta chain was observed in a study of T cells in Graves' hyperthyroidism and ophthalmopathy. There are many counts of this clonotype. Its antigen is unidentified. Authors of the study amplified TCR beta CDR3 regions from RNA transcripts. In the first-round RT-PCR of the TCR CDR3, the HTBI primer set was used. One entry per CDR3 protein, called by TCRdb with MiXCR from the multiplex PCR reads. The table records approximately 620,000 distinct CDR3 sequences, about a sixth of them present only once. The study's findings and limits: Model predictions of ophthalmopathy came a median about six months before onset. Most thyroid clonotypes expanded above 0.001 were also detected in blood.

The ends were cut back, 1 base at V and 4 bases at J, with 7 bases in the middle. The germline V gene encodes CDR1 LGHDT and CDR2 YNNKEL (reference sequence). This CDR3 has 13 amino acids. At least 3 on the Clinical Activity Score was recorded for ophthalmopathy patients, who also had NOSPECS grade at least 4 and duration under 3 months. The PBMCs studied were ones that came from 10 ml fresh peripheral blood. The sample consisted of blood. This clonotype originated in a woman between 40 and 50 years old with Graves' ophthalmopathy. This rearrangement joins TRBV3-1 to TRBJ1-2, with D tentatively TRBD1 (6 bases). The CDR3 reads CASSQGTAYGYTF. In DNA, the CDR3 is TGTGCCAGCAGCCAAGGGACAGCCTATGGCTACACCTTC.